Detailed here is one T cell receptor (beta chain). What it binds is unknown. These data originate in a study of blood T cells in healthy people across ages. The authors ran a second PCR of about 7 to 12 cycles using a sample-barcoded 5' primer and a J-beta primer mix. TCRdb recomputed calls from the 5' RACE reads with MiXCR, one row per CDR3 protein. The sample lists about 560,000 distinct CDR3 sequences; 25% to 35% were seen once. Study outcomes and limitations: Donor CMV status, an unknown factor, possibly confounded changes in expanded clonotypes.

These same data were also listed under a study on T cells of mothers and their children.

The sample comprised blood. The source of this sequence is a boy aged 2 to 10 in good health.

For the CDR3, the DNA is TGTGCCAGCAGCTCCGGGACAGAAAACGAGCAGTACTTC. Its translation: CASSSGTENEQYF. The chain recombines TRBV2 with TRBJ2-7, with 7 positions matching TRBD1. V lost 6 bases and J lost 5; bases outside the gene matches: 7. The CDR3 is 13 residues long. Germline V gene lookup returns CDR1 SNHLY and CDR2 FYNNEI. The whole variable domain, filled in from reference TRBV2 and TRBJ2-7, reads EPEVTQTPSHQVTQMGQEVILRCVPISNHLYFYWYRQILGQKVEFLVSFYNNEISEKSEIFDDQFSVERPDGSNFTLKIRSTKLEDSAMYFCASSSGTENEQYFGPGTRLTVT.